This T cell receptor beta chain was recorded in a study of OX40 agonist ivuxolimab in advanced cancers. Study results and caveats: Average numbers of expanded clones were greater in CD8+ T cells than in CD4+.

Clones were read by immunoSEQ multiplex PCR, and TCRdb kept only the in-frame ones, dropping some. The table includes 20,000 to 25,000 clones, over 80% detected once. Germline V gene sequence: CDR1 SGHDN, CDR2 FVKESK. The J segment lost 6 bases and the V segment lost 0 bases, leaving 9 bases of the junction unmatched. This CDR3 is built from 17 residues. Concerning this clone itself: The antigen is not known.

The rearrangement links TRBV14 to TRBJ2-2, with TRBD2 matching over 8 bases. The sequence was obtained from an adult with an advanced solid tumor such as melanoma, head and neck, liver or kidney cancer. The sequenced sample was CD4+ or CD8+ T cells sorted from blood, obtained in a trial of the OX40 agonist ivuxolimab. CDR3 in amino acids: CASSQDHGGGFSGELFF. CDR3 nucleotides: TGTGCCAGCAGCCAAGATCACGGCGGGGGGTTTTCCGGGGAGCTGTTTTTT.